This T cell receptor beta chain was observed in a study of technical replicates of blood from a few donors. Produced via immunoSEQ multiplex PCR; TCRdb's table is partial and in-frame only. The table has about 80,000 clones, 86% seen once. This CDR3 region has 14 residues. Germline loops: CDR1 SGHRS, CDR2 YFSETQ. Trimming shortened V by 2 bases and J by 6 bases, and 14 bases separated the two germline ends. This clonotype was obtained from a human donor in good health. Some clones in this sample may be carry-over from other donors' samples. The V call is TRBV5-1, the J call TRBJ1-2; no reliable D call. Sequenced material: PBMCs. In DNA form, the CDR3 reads TGCGCCAGCAGCTTATCGACTGCCTGGGATGGCTACACCTTC. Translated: CASSLSTAWDGYTF.